One T cell receptor (beta chain) is described in this entry. Trimming shortened V by 3 bases and J by 2 bases, and 12 bases separated the two germline ends. Looked up from germline, CDR1 is SGHAT and CDR2 is FQDESV (reference sequence). This CDR3 has 15 residues. The TCRbeta library incorporated unique molecular identifiers. TCRdb redid the calling of the PCR reads with MiXCR, one entry per CDR3 protein. The sample carries under 400,000 distinct CDR3 sequences, around 25% recorded once. This entry is derived from a study of T-cell reconstitution after alpha-beta-depleted transplantation in children. V usage is TRBV11-1 and J usage is TRBJ2-3, with D unclear. This clonotype was obtained from a male patient between 5 and 17 years old who had a stem cell transplant for acute lymphoblastic leukemia, so the T cells may come from the graft donor. Sequenced material: PBMCs, mostly from graft donor cells, taken 180 days after TCRalphabeta/CD19-depleted stem cell transplant. The CDR3 loop reads CASSLVADPTDTQYF. DNA for the CDR3: TGTGCCAGCAGCTTGGTCGCGGATCCCACAGATACGCAGTATTTT.